The 30 T cell receptor beta chains listed next were all sequenced from one sample in a study of shared clonotypes between healthy human individuals. The assay was immunoSEQ multiplex PCR, and TCRdb's table has in-frame clones only and misses some. This table has about 2.2 million clones, 80% to 95% appearing once. In the naive CD8 group, cells lacked CD45RO and were positively selected for CCR7, so terminally differentiated effector memory CD45RA+ cells were left out. What was sequenced was naive CD8+ T cells from PBMCs. Source of these receptors: a man between 18 and 35 years old in good health. Some clones in this sample may be carry-over from other donors' samples.

This sequence joins TRBV29-1 and TRBJ2-2; D uncertain. This CDR3 has 17 residues. Germline CDR1 is SQVTM and CDR2 is ANQGSEA. V lost 0 bases to trimming and J lost 4 bases, with 18 bases between them. The CDR3: CSVEDRIADVRTGELFF. The CDR3 bases are TGCAGCGTTGAAGATCGAATTGCGGACGTTCGCACCGGGGAGCTGTTTTTT.

CDR3 coding DNA: TGTGCCAGCAGTGCCTACTCTAGCGGGAGCTGGTATGAGCAGTTCTTC. It encodes CASSAYSSGSWYEQFF. The chain has TRBV6-1 and TRBJ2-1; 10 nucleotides align to TRBD2. The V and J ends lost 4 bases and 8 bases, in that order; junction bases with no gene match: 11. The germline gives CDR1 MNHNS, CDR2 SASEGT. The CDR3 consists of 16 residues.

This chain uses TRBV7-2 with TRBJ1-2; maybe TRBD1 (6 bases). Germline V CDR1 and CDR2: SGHTA, FQGNSA. Between the trimmed V and J ends, which lost 5 bases and 11 bases, there was a span of 18 bases. This CDR3 contains 13 residues. As DNA, the CDR3 is TGTGCCAGCAGCGCAGTAGGGACAACCCAGTACACCTTC. Amino acids: CASSAVGTTQYTF.

The V and J genes are TRBV7-8 and TRBJ1-5; no reliable D call. This CDR3 is 17 amino acids long. V lost 0 bases and J 3 bases, leaving 15 bases between the germline ends. Looked up from germline, CDR1 is SGHVS and CDR2 is FQNEAQ. CDR3 bases: TGTGCCAGCAGCTTAGCGCAGTCACTGCTAGACAATCAGCCCCAGCATTTT. It specifies CASSLAQSLLDNQPQHF.

The chain has TRBV7-6 and TRBJ1-2; 8 nucleotides line up with TRBD1. The J segment lost 3 bases and the V segment lost 3 bases, leaving 0 bases of the junction unmatched. There are 13 residues in the CDR3. Germline values: CDR1 SGHVS, CDR2 FNYEAQ. CDR3 in amino acids: CASSFRGHYGYTF. The DNA for the CDR3 is TGTGCCAGCAGCTTCAGGGGGCACTATGGCTACACCTTC. Variable domain in full (rest from reference TRBV7-6 and TRBJ1-2): GAGVSQSPRYKVTKRGQDVALRCDPISGHVSLYWYRQALGQGPEFLTYFNYEAQQDKSGLPNDRFSAERPEGSISTLTIQRTEQRDSAMYRCASSFRGHYGYTFGSGTRLTVV.

CDR3 nucleotide sequence: TGTGCCAGCAGTTACTCCAGTGATGGCTACACCTTC. Its protein product is CASSYSSDGYTF. The chain joins TRBV6-6 to TRBJ1-2; no definite D call. The CDR3 contains 12 residues. Trimming removed 0 bases at V and 6 bases at J, with 5 bases between. Germline values: CDR1 MNHNY, CDR2 SVGAGI (reference sequence).

Written as DNA, the CDR3 is TGTGCCAGCAGTTACTTGGGGGGCGGCTACGAGCAGTACTTC. This gives the protein CASSYLGGGYEQYF. The V gene is TRBV6-5, the J gene TRBJ2-7, with D perhaps matching TRBD1 or TRBD2 (6 bases each). The CDR3 is made up of 14 amino acids. V was trimmed by 1 base and J by 3 bases, leaving 10 bases between them. CDR1 is MNHEY, CDR2 SVGAGI, per germline.

This chain connects TRBV28 to TRBJ2-2; TRBD2 matches at 14 bases. Germline V CDR1 and CDR2: MDHEN, SYDVKM. The CDR3 has 20 amino acids. V lost 5 bases, J lost 3 bases, and 14 bases stayed unmatched. CDR3: CASSPIPGLAGVTDTGELFF. DNA for the CDR3: TGTGCCAGCAGTCCGATACCGGGACTAGCGGGAGTTACGGACACCGGGGAGCTGTTTTTT.

The genes are TRBV29-1 and TRBJ2-7; D is possibly TRBD1 or TRBD2 (5 bases each). The CDR3 loop spans 15 amino acids. Germline V gene data show CDR1 as SQVTM and CDR2 as ANQGSEA. The V end was cut by 6 bases, the J end by 3 bases, with 21 bases between. This CDR3 reads CSVADRGLEGYEQYF. For the CDR3, the DNA is TGCAGCGTCGCTGACCGGGGCCTGGAAGGCTACGAGCAGTACTTC.

The rearrangement joins TRBV7-9 to TRBJ2-7, with 8 bases identical to TRBD1. V dropped 5 bases and J dropped 1; count of bases not matched to a gene: 7. In germline, CDR1 is SEHNR, CDR2 FQNEAQ (reference sequence). The CDR3 spans 15 residues. The CDR3 region is CASSHRDRPSYEQYF. The CDR3 DNA reads as TGTGCCAGCAGCCACCGGGACAGGCCTTCCTACGAGCAGTACTTC.

As to this clone: Other DNA sequences from this sample encode an identical CDR3 as well. The genes are TRBV11-2 and TRBJ1-1, with D maybe TRBD1 (6 bases). Germline V gene data show CDR1 as SGHAT and CDR2 as FQNNGV. V was clipped by 3 bases and J by 8 bases, with 7 bases between them. The CDR3 has 11 residues. CDR3 nucleotides: TGTGCCAGCAGCTTCGGGACAGAAGCTTTCTTT. Amino acid sequence: CASSFGTEAFF.

This clone occurred once. The gene calls are TRBV19 and TRBJ2-1; tentatively, D is TRBD2 (6 bases). The germline gives CDR1 LNHDA, CDR2 SQIVND (reference sequence). Trimming stripped 2 bases from V and 8 bases from J, with 10 bases between. The CDR3 runs to 13 residues. CDR3 residues: CASSIPPGDEQFF. The CDR3 DNA is TGTGCCAGTAGTATACCCCCGGGAGATGAGCAGTTCTTC. The whole variable domain, filled in from reference TRBV19 and TRBJ2-1, reads DGGITQSPKYLFRKEGQNVTLSCEQNLNHDAMYWYRQDPGQGLRLIYYSQIVNDFQKGDIAEGYSVSREKKESFPLTVTSAQKNPTAFYLCASSIPPGDEQFFGPGTRLTVL.

Details on this clone: Distinct nucleotide sequences in the sample also encode this CDR3. The gene calls are TRBV27 and TRBJ2-7; a weak D match, TRBD2 (6 bases). V gave up 0 bases and J gave up 7 bases, with 10 bases separating them. The CDR3 loop spans 13 amino acids. CDR1 and CDR2 from the germline V gene are MNHEY and SMNVEV (reference sequence). CDR3 amino acids: CASSLSFGGEQYF. The CDR3 region has the DNA TGTGCCAGCAGTTTATCCTTCGGAGGGGAGCAGTACTTC.

This clone has a single count. Other DNA sequences in this specimen translate into the identical CDR3. This sequence joins TRBV7-2 and TRBJ1-1, with no clear D. The CDR3 extends over 13 amino acids. With 5 bases removed from V and 1 base from J, the gap between germline ends came to 8 bases. In germline, CDR1 is SGHTA, CDR2 FQGNSA. CDR3 residues: CASSTDRNTEAFF. CDR3 DNA sequence: TGTGCCAGCAGCACGGATCGGAACACTGAAGCTTTCTTT.

This chain links TRBV7-8 with TRBJ1-5; D is ambiguous. Looked up from germline, CDR1 is SGHVS and CDR2 is FQNEAQ. This CDR3 is 15 amino acids long. With 1 base removed from V and 0 bases from J, the gap between germline ends came to 7 bases. CDR3 bases: TGTGCCAGCAGCTTAGGACCGGGTAGCAATCAGCCCCAGCATTTT. Protein: CASSLGPGSNQPQHF. The full variable domain, completed using reference TRBV7-8 and TRBJ1-5, is GAGVSQSPRYKVAKRGQDVALRCDPISGHVSLFWYQQALGQGPEFLTYFQNEAQLDKSGLPSDRFFAERPEGSVSTLKIQRTQQEDSAVYLCASSLGPGSNQPQHFGDGTRLSIL.

This chain uses TRBV9 with TRBJ2-1; possibly TRBD2 for D (5 bases). Germline V gene sequence: CDR1 SGDLS, CDR2 YYNGEE. V was clipped by 3 bases and J by 9 bases, with 13 bases between them. The CDR3 extends over 13 amino acids. The CDR3 DNA reads TGTGCCAGCAGCGCTGGACTTCCGGGTGAGCAGTTCTTC. Protein product: CASSAGLPGEQFF.

The rearrangement joins TRBV19 to TRBJ2-1; 7 bases line up with TRBD2. The ends lost 8 bases at V and 1 base at J; junction bases unmatched: 5. Germline V CDR1 and CDR2: LNHDA, SQIVND (reference sequence). The CDR3 loop spans 14 amino acids. The chain's CDR3 is CASWRERSYNEQFF. CDR3 nucleotides: TGTGCCAGTTGGCGGGAGAGGTCCTACAATGAGCAGTTCTTC.

This sequence joins TRBV28 and TRBJ2-1, with no clear D. This CDR3 contains 14 residues. CDR1 and CDR2 (germline): MDHEN, SYDVKM. V lost 4 bases and J lost 4, with 11 bases in between. CDR3 DNA: TGTGCCAGCAGTTCCCCATCTCATTACAATGAGCAGTTCTTC. Its translation is CASSSPSHYNEQFF.

The chain links TRBV5-8 to TRBJ2-2; D possibly corresponds to TRBD2 (6 bases). Germline CDR1 SGHTS, CDR2 YDEGEE. This CDR3 contains 14 residues. Trimming took 0 bases from V and 6 from J, leaving 9 bases between them. CDR3 protein: CASSLERGAGELFF. The CDR3 DNA is TGTGCCAGCAGCTTGGAACGCGGGGCCGGGGAGCTGTTTTTT.

This chain connects TRBV7-9 to TRBJ2-1, with TRBD1 as a possible D gene (5 bases). The CDR3 extends over 13 amino acids. Trimming removed 3 bases at V and 10 bases at J, with 13 bases between. CDR1 is SEHNR and CDR2 is FQNEAQ in the germline V gene (reference sequence). For the CDR3, the DNA is TGTGCCAGCAGCTTCGACAGCCCCCTCGAGCAGTTCTTC. Translated: CASSFDSPLEQFF. Based on the CDR3 plus reference TRBV7-9 and TRBJ2-1, the full variable domain is DTGVSQNPRHKITKRGQNVTFRCDPISEHNRLYWYRQTLGQGPEFLTYFQNEAQLEKSRLLSDRFSAERPKGSFSTLEIQRTEQGDSAMYLCASSFDSPLEQFFGPGTRLTVL.

The chain links TRBV6-6 to TRBJ1-2, with unresolved D. The length of the CDR3 is 15 residues. Germline V CDR1 and CDR2: MNHNY, SVGAGI (reference sequence). V dropped 7 bases and J dropped 4 bases, with 19 bases sitting between them. The DNA of the CDR3 is TGTGCCAGCATCATCGGGCCAACAGTGGGCTATGGCTACACCTTC. Translated, it gives CASIIGPTVGYGYTF.

The J gene is TRBJ2-7, the V gene TRBV5-4, with 8 bases matching TRBD1. V lost 4 bases and J lost 6; bases outside the gene matches: 9. The germline V gene encodes CDR1 SGHNT and CDR2 YYREEE (reference sequence). The CDR3 runs 14 residues. CDR3 in amino acids: CASSTGQGLSEQYF. Here the CDR3 DNA reads TGTGCCAGCAGCACCGGACAGGGACTGTCCGAGCAGTACTTC. The full variable domain, in which reference TRBV5-4 and TRBJ2-7 provide the parts outside the CDR3, is ETGVTQSPTHLIKTRGQQVTLRCSSQSGHNTVSWYQQALGQGPQFIFQYYREEENGRGNFPPRFSGLQFPNYSSELNVNALELDDSALYLCASSTGQGLSEQYFGPGTRLTVT.

The V and J genes are TRBV15 and TRBJ2-5; 8 bases line up with TRBD2. The V and J ends lost 1 base and 1 base, in that order; junction bases with no gene match: 2. Germline CDR1 is LNHNV and CDR2 is YYDKDF (reference sequence). The CDR3 has 15 residues. CDR3 coding DNA: TGTGCCACCAGCAGAGTACTAGCGGCCCAAGAGACCCAGTACTTC. Translated: CATSRVLAAQETQYF.

CDR3 protein: CSVSAGLSYEQYF. The CDR3, as DNA: TGCAGCGTTAGTGCGGGTCTGTCCTACGAGCAGTACTTC. The V call is TRBV29-1, the J call TRBJ2-7, with D possibly being TRBD2 (5 bases). There are 13 residues in the CDR3. V gave up 5 bases and J gave up 1 base, with 12 bases separating them. Germline V gene lookup returns CDR1 SQVTM and CDR2 ANQGSEA.

This chain links TRBV5-1 with TRBJ1-3; D possibly corresponds to TRBD1 (6 bases). Germline values: CDR1 SGHRS, CDR2 YFSETQ. This CDR3 contains 14 residues. The V end lost 7 bases, the J end lost 0 bases, and 11 bases lay between the germline ends. CDR3 region: CASCQGRSGNTIYF. As DNA, the CDR3 is TGCGCCAGCTGTCAGGGGCGCTCTGGAAACACCATATATTTT.

About this clone: Other DNA sequences within the sample encode an identical CDR3. The rearrangement links TRBV4-3 to TRBJ2-7; 9 bases align to TRBD2. The CDR3 runs 15 residues. V was clipped by 3 bases and J by 3 bases; unmatched bases: 6. Per germline, CDR1 LGHNA and CDR2 YSLEER. CDR3 bases: TGCGCCAGCAGCCAGGAAGCTAGCGGGATCTACGAGCAGTACTTC. This translates into CASSQEASGIYEQYF.

This chain links TRBV20-1 with TRBJ1-1; no firm D call. CDR3 length: 11 amino acids. Germline loops: CDR1 DFQATT, CDR2 SNEGSKA (reference sequence). V was pared by 5 bases and J by 6 bases, with 10 bases between. CDR3 amino acids: CSAAGLAEAFF. DNA for the CDR3: TGCAGTGCTGCCGGTTTGGCTGAAGCTTTCTTT.

The chain employs TRBV15 and TRBJ2-7; perhaps TRBD2 as D (5 bases). The V gene's germline CDR1 is LNHNV and CDR2 YYDKDF (reference sequence). V gave up 0 bases and J gave up 7 bases, with 13 bases separating them. CDR3 length: 14 amino acids. The CDR3 DNA reads TGTGCCACCAGCAGAGATAGATTTAGGGAGGAGCAGTACTTC. Its translation is CATSRDRFREEQYF.

This clone showed up just once. The rearrangement joins TRBV13 to TRBJ2-7, with 9 bases aligning to TRBD1. The germline V gene encodes CDR1 PRHDT and CDR2 FYEKMQ (reference sequence). This CDR3 spans 16 amino acids. V lost 5 bases, J lost 4 bases, and 12 bases stayed unmatched. The chain's CDR3 is CASSHSDRGLRYEQYF. The CDR3 DNA reads as TGTGCCAGCAGCCATTCGGACAGGGGTTTGCGATACGAGCAGTACTTC.

Here the CDR3 DNA reads TGTGCCAGCAGCTTGCGAGGACAGGGGAACACCGGGGAGCTGTTTTTT. This sequence encodes CASSLRGQGNTGELFF. V and J are TRBV5-6 and TRBJ2-2, with 8 bases identical to TRBD1. V shed 1 base, J shed 1 base, and the junction held 3 bases outside the gene matches. This CDR3 contains 16 residues. CDR1 SGHDT and CDR2 YYEEEE come from the germline V gene.